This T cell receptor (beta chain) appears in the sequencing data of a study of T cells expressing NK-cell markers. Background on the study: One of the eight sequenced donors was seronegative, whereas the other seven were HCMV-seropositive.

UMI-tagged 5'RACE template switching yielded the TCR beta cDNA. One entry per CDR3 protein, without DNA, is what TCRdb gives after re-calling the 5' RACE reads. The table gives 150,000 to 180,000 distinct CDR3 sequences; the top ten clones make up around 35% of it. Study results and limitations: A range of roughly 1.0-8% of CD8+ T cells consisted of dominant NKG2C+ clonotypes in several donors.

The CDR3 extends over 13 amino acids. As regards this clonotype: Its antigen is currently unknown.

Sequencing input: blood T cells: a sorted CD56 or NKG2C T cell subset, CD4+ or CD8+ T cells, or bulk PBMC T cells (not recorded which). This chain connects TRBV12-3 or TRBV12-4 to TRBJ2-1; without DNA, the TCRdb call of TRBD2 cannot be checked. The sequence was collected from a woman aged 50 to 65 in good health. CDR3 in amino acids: CASSWELGNEQFF.